The rows below give T cell receptor beta chains drawn from one sample of a study of shared clonotypes between healthy human individuals. Some clones are missing from TCRdb's copy, which holds only in-frame ones; the method was immunoSEQ multiplex PCR. The data hold fewer than 2.5 million clones, with 93% observed a single time. The specimen was naive CD4+ T cells from PBMCs. These receptors all come from a young man in good health. Some clones in this sample may be carry-over from other donors' samples. CDR3s include the opening cysteine and the closing phenylalanine or tryptophan. D genes are given only for firm matches. Clone sizes are given selectively: once, few, many, or a class where the clone is expanded.

>.|TRBD1|TRBJ2-7|TRBV7-9
CASSEGDRGYEQYF
TGTGCCAGCAGCGAGGGGGACAGGGGCTACGAGCAGTACTTC
>.|.|TRBJ2-5|TRBV4-2
CASSQEGAGVVETQYF
TGTGCCAGCAGCCAGGAGGGGGCGGGAGTGGTAGAGACCCAGTACTTC
>.|.|TRBJ2-6|TRBV5-1
CASSFTWTNGANVLTF
TGCGCCAGCAGCTTTACATGGACTAATGGGGCCAACGTCCTGACTTTC
>.|TRBD1|TRBJ2-5|TRBV30
CAWSAGQGGPAQYF
TGTGCCTGGAGTGCGGGACAGGGAGGCCCAGCCCAGTACTTC
>.|TRBD1|TRBJ2-7|TRBV5-4
CASSRGQGSYEQYF
TGTGCCAGCAGCCGTGGACAGGGTTCCTACGAGCAGTACTTC
>once|.|TRBJ2-3|TRBV4-3
CASSQQLTQYF
TGCGCCAGCAGCCAGCAGCTTACGCAGTATTTT
>.|TRBD1|TRBJ1-4|TRBV2
CASSPWDRRYEKLFF
TGTGCCAGCAGCCCCTGGGACAGGCGATATGAAAAACTGTTTTTT
>few|.|TRBJ1-1|TRBV2
CASRGEMGEAFF
TGTGCCAGCAGAGGGGAGATGGGTGAAGCTTTCTTT
>.|.|TRBJ2-3|TRBV6-5
CASSYIRGPPGDTQYF
TGTGCCAGCAGTTACATCCGTGGACCCCCGGGAGATACGCAGTATTTT
>.|.|TRBJ2-7|TRBV6-5
CASSYGGAARREQYF
TGTGCCAGCAGTTATGGGGGGGCGGCCCGGCGCGAGCAGTACTTC
>.|TRBD1|TRBJ1-1|TRBV28
CASGQAGRGHNTEAFF
TGTGCCAGCGGGCAGGCAGGCAGGGGGCATAACACTGAAGCTTTCTTT
>.|.|TRBJ2-3|TRBV4-2
CASSPALAVTQYF
TGTGCCAGCAGCCCCGCCCTTGCGGTTACGCAGTATTTT
>.|.|TRBJ1-5|TRBV6-5
CASSYGQGYSNQPQHF
TGTGCCAGCAGTTACGGACAAGGATATAGCAATCAGCCCCAGCATTTT
>.|.|TRBJ1-1|TRBV5-5
CASSLTGGTEAFF
TGTGCCAGCAGCTTAACAGGTGGGACTGAAGCTTTCTTT
>.|.|TRBJ1-3|TRBV5-1
CASSLEGSRGNTIYF
TGCGCCAGCAGCTTGGAGGGGTCGAGGGGAAACACCATATATTTT
>.|.|TRBJ1-2|TRBV10-3
CATRATGYGYTF
TGTGCCACCAGGGCAACAGGGTATGGCTACACCTTC
>.|.|TRBJ2-6|TRBV6-1
CASSRSSGANVLTF
TGTGCCAGCAGTAGGAGCTCTGGGGCCAACGTCCTGACTTTC